Presented here are 11 T cell receptor beta chains from one specimen sequenced in a study of T cell responses to AZD1222 COVID-19 vaccine (dated by TCRdb to the early 2020s). Receptor libraries were prepared by the immunoSEQ multiplex PCR assay. The immuneACCESS repertoire file appears here via TCRdb, limited to in-frame rearrangements. These files lack a portion of the clones; in checked studies, under half of the deficit traces to unresolved V genes, and the cause of the others is not known. This sample lists 65,000 to 85,000 clones; around 88% were detected once. The top ten clonotypes cover over 8% of the sample. What this sample's time point label stands for: about 28 days (+/-7) after the second vaccine dose. What the treatment or condition label conveys for this sample: meningococcal conjugate vaccine given as trial control. The source material was peripheral blood, sampled 28 days after the second dose of the MenACWY control vaccine. All receptors derive from an adult who received the MenACWY meningococcal vaccine as a control.

The chain joins TRBV6-5 to TRBJ1-4; D is unresolved. Germline V CDR1 and CDR2: MNHEY, SVGAGI. V was clipped by 8 bases and J by 6 bases, with 13 bases between them. The CDR3 is 13 amino acids. CDR3 loop: CASSGWMDEKLFF. CDR3 DNA sequence: TGTGCCAGCTCTGGGTGGATGGATGAAAAACTGTTTTTT.

V is TRBV7-9 and J is TRBJ2-3, with 11 bases that match TRBD1. CDR3 length: 16 amino acids. J lost 4 bases, V lost 5 bases, and 8 bases had no gene match. The V gene's germline CDR1 is SEHNR and CDR2 FQNEAQ (reference sequence). The CDR3 sequence: CASSGPGQGAADTQYF. Written as DNA, the CDR3 is TGTGCCAGCAGCGGTCCCGGACAGGGGGCCGCAGATACGCAGTATTTT.

The CDR3 nucleotides read TGTGCCAGCAGCTGGCAGGGAACCGATAATTCACCCCTCCACTTT. It specifies CASSWQGTDNSPLHF. The genes are TRBV11-2 and TRBJ1-6; D might be TRBD1 (5 bases). Deletions cut 4 bases from V and 5 bases from J, with 12 bases between. CDR1 SGHAT and CDR2 FQNNGV come from the germline V gene. The CDR3 loop spans 15 amino acids.

V is TRBV6-1 and J is TRBJ2-2; 11 positions match TRBD1. CDR1 is MNHNS and CDR2 is SASEGT in the germline V gene. Trimming at V came to 6 bases and at J to 8 bases, leaving 11 bases not matched to a gene. The CDR3 contains 16 residues. The CDR3 loop reads CASRERTGGAVGELFF. CDR3 nucleotides: TGTGCCAGCAGAGAACGGACAGGGGGCGCTGTGGGGGAGCTGTTTTTT.

This chain's CDR3 is CASSLALQPYEQYF. The CDR3 nucleotides are TGTGCCAGCAGTTTGGCGCTCCAACCCTACGAGCAGTACTTC. The chain links TRBV28 to TRBJ2-7; D gene unclear. CDR1 is MDHEN, CDR2 SYDVKM, per germline. Trimming removed 3 bases from V and 2 bases from J, with 11 bases in between. This CDR3 is 14 amino acids long.

The chain is built from TRBV19 and TRBJ2-7; tentative D call: TRBD1 (5 bases). Per the germline V gene, CDR1 is LNHDA and CDR2 is SQIVND (reference sequence). This CDR3 is built from 14 residues. V was shortened by 3 bases and J by 1 base, with 10 bases between the two germline ends. CDR3 sequence (DNA): TGTGCCAGTAGTATTCGTCCAGGGTCCTACGAGCAGTACTTC. Protein: CASSIRPGSYEQYF.

The chain combines TRBV7-9 with TRBJ1-5; no firm D call. CDR1 and CDR2 (germline): SEHNR, FQNEAQ (reference sequence). The CDR3 totals 14 residues. Trimming cost V 3 bases and J 0 bases, with 6 bases left between them. The CDR3 coding sequence is TGTGCCAGCAGCTTTTTTGATAGCAATCAGCCCCAGCATTTT. This codes for CASSFFDSNQPQHF. Full variable domain (rest looked up from reference TRBV7-9 and TRBJ1-5): DTGVSQNPRHKITKRGQNVTFRCDPISEHNRLYWYRQTLGQGPEFLTYFQNEAQLEKSRLLSDRFSAERPKGSFSTLEIQRTEQGDSAMYLCASSFFDSNQPQHFGDGTRLSIL.

This clone appeared a single time. The rearrangement links TRBV30 to TRBJ2-2, with a possible D match to TRBD1 (5 bases). CDR3 length equals 16 residues. The V gene lost 0 bases and the J gene lost 0 bases, with 11 bases spanning the gap. From germline, CDR1 is GTSNPN and CDR2 SVGIG (reference sequence). The CDR3, as DNA: TGTGCCTGGAGTGTACCTAGGACAACGAACACCGGGGAGCTGTTTTTT. As protein: CAWSVPRTTNTGELFF.

A word on this clone: Other DNA variants within this sample encode the same CDR3. The J gene is TRBJ1-4, the V gene TRBV5-1; 7 bases fit TRBD1. The CDR3 has 15 residues. Looked up from germline, CDR1 is SGHRS and CDR2 is YFSETQ. J gave up 2 bases and V 4 bases, and 5 bases lay outside the gene matches. CDR3 loop: CASSPGTATNEKLFF. CDR3 DNA sequence: TGCGCCAGCAGCCCCGGGACAGCTACTAATGAAAAACTGTTTTTT.

The rearrangement joins TRBV6-5 to TRBJ1-2, with D uncertain. From germline, CDR1 is MNHEY and CDR2 SVGAGI. V shed 6 bases and J shed 2 bases, with 10 bases lying between them. The CDR3 extends over 13 amino acids. The CDR3 reads CASRVDGNYGYTF. As DNA, the CDR3 is TGTGCCAGCAGGGTCGACGGGAACTATGGCTACACCTTC.

This clone showed up just a few times. This chain uses TRBV6-2 or TRBV6-3 with TRBJ1-2; D is possibly TRBD1 (6 bases). Germline CDR1 MNHEY, CDR2 SVGEGT. The CDR3 runs to 15 residues. Trimming shortened V by 2 bases and J by 2 bases, and 12 bases separated the two germline ends. CDR3: CASSYPLGHNYGYTF. The CDR3 DNA follows: TGTGCCAGCAGTTACCCGCTGGGACACAACTATGGCTACACCTTC.